One sample yielded the 18 T cell receptor beta chains listed below, sequenced in a study of blood T cell repertoires in COVID-19. Clones were read by immunoSEQ multiplex PCR, and TCRdb kept only the in-frame ones, dropping some. The sample yields 90,000 to 120,000 clones, approximately 70% seen once. Input material: peripheral blood. Every receptor here comes from a woman aged 35 to 49 with acute or convalescent COVID-19.

The V gene is TRBV29-1, the J gene TRBJ2-1; D is unclear. V lost 4 bases and J 1 base, leaving 5 bases between the germline ends. The CDR3 spans 12 residues. Germline V lookup: CDR1 SQVTM, CDR2 ANQGSEA. In DNA, the CDR3 is TGCAGCGTTGTCGGGTCCTACAATGAGCAGTTCTTC. Protein sequence: CSVVGSYNEQFF.

This clone came up a few times. The chain is built from TRBV12-3 or TRBV12-4 and TRBJ1-6, with a weak D call TRBD1 (5 bases). The CDR3 covers 12 residues. Trimming pared 6 bases from V and 6 bases from J, leaving 6 bases between. In nucleotides, the CDR3 is TGTGCCAGCAGACAGGTTAATTCACCCCTCCACTTT. The encoded protein is CASRQVNSPLHF.

The rearrangement links TRBV5-4 to TRBJ1-1, with D possibly TRBD1 on 6 matching bases. CDR3 length: 11 residues. Germline V gene data show CDR1 as SGHNT and CDR2 as YYREEE (reference sequence). Trimming shortened V by 2 bases and J by 8 bases, and 7 bases separated the two germline ends. CDR3 sequence (DNA): TGTGCCAGCAGCTTTGACAGGGAAGCTTTCTTT. This gives the protein CASSFDREAFF.

V is TRBV11-2 and J is TRBJ1-1; no clear D gene. CDR3 length: 14 residues. CDR1 SGHAT and CDR2 FQNNGV come from the germline V gene. Between the trimmed V and J ends, which lost 5 bases and 1 base, there was a span of 11 bases. The DNA for the CDR3 is TGTGCCAGCAGCCTAGGGAGTTCGAACACTGAAGCTTTCTTT. Encoded protein: CASSLGSSNTEAFF. Combining the CDR3 with reference TRBV11-2 and TRBJ1-1 gives the whole variable domain EAGVAQSPRYKIIEKRQSVAFWCNPISGHATLYWYQQILGQGPKLLIQFQNNGVVDDSQLPKDRFSAERLKGVDSTLKIQPAKLEDSAVYLCASSLGSSNTEAFFGQGTRLTVV.

This clone was counted many times. CDR3 protein: CASRRQENTEAFF. In nucleotides, the CDR3 is TGTGCCAGTAGGAGACAGGAGAACACTGAAGCTTTCTTT. This chain links TRBV19 with TRBJ1-1, with D possibly matching TRBD1 (6 bases). V lost 6 bases to trimming and J lost 1 base, with 9 bases between them. CDR1 and CDR2 from the germline V gene are LNHDA and SQIVND (reference sequence). The CDR3 is 13 residues long.

This clone has a handful of counts. CDR3 residues: CAWAYGTDTQYF. As DNA, the CDR3 is TGTGCCTGGGCCTACGGCACAGATACGCAGTATTTT. The rearrangement links TRBV30 to TRBJ2-3, with D unresolved. This CDR3 has 12 residues. Germline CDR1 and CDR2: GTSNPN and SVGIG (reference sequence). Deletions cut 5 bases from V and 1 base from J, with 7 bases between.

The V gene is TRBV5-1, the J gene TRBJ2-2; TRBD2 is a possible D gene (6 bases). The germline V and J ends were trimmed by 4 bases and 3 bases, with 10 bases remaining between them. This CDR3 has 14 residues. The germline V gene has CDR1 SGHRS and CDR2 YFSETQ. The CDR3 bases are TGCGCCAGCAGCCCGGGACTCGACACCGGGGAGCTGTTTTTT. Translating it yields CASSPGLDTGELFF.

The chain joins TRBV10-1 to TRBJ1-1; TRBD1 aligns across 10 bases. CDR3 length: 15 amino acids. Germline V gene data show CDR1 as WNHNN and CDR2 as SYGVQD (reference sequence). V lost 4 bases and J lost 1; bases outside the gene matches: 3. This CDR3 is CASSARQGANTEAFF. The CDR3 coding sequence is TGCGCCAGCAGTGCCCGACAGGGGGCGAACACTGAAGCTTTCTTT.

The chain has TRBV7-6 and TRBJ2-7, with 8 bases that match TRBD1. The V gene end was trimmed by 1 base and the J gene end by 6 bases; junction bases not matched to a gene: 8. Per the germline V gene, CDR1 is SGHVS and CDR2 is FNYEAQ. The CDR3 spans 15 residues. In nucleotides, the CDR3 is TGTGCCAGCAGCTTAGTGGGGGACAGGACGGGCGAGCAGTACTTC. Translating gives CASSLVGDRTGEQYF.

At least ten counts were recorded for this clone. The CDR3 DNA sequence: TGTGCCAGCAGTGCGGCGTTAGGGGGTAATTCACCCCTCCACTTT. Protein sequence: CASSAALGGNSPLHF. The chain uses TRBV2 and TRBJ1-6, with TRBD1 as a possible D gene (6 bases). Per the germline V gene, CDR1 is SNHLY and CDR2 is FYNNEI. Trimming stripped 4 bases from V and 6 bases from J, with 13 bases between. This CDR3 is 15 amino acids long.

This clone was counted between two and nine times. The chain has TRBV30 and TRBJ1-6; weak D call: TRBD1 (6 bases). The ends were cut back, 5 bases at V and 7 bases at J, with 12 bases in the middle. The CDR3 covers 13 residues. Germline-derived CDR1 and CDR2 are GTSNPN and SVGIG (reference sequence). CDR3 in amino acids: CAWGQRGNSPLHF. The DNA for the CDR3 is TGTGCCTGGGGACAGAGGGGGAATTCACCCCTCCACTTT. Full variable domain (outside the CDR3, taken from reference TRBV30 and TRBJ1-6): SQTIHQWPATLVQPVGSPLSLECTVEGTSNPNLYWYRQAAGRGLQLLFYSVGIGQISSEVPQNLSASRPQDRQFILSSKKLLLSDSGFYLCAWGQRGNSPLHFGNGTRLTVT.

The rearrangement links TRBV18 to TRBJ1-1; 10 bases align to TRBD1. CDR1 KGHSH and CDR2 LQKENI come from the germline V gene. Trimming removed 3 bases from V and 6 bases from J; junction bases left unmatched: 10. CDR3 length equals 16 residues. The CDR3 DNA sequence: TGTGCCAGCTCACCCCCAAATGGACAGGGGGTTTCTGAAGCTTTCTTT. This translates into CASSPPNGQGVSEAFF.

The genes are TRBV5-5 and TRBJ1-1, with TRBD1 as a possible D gene (6 bases). The V end was cut by 6 bases, the J end by 0 bases, with 12 bases between. CDR1 is SGHKS, CDR2 YYEKEE, per germline (reference sequence). The CDR3 length is 14 residues. CDR3 region: CASTWGQMNTEAFF. Written as DNA, the CDR3 is TGTGCCAGCACATGGGGGCAGATGAACACTGAAGCTTTCTTT.

The chain is built from TRBV3-1 (or the pseudogene TRBV3-2) and TRBJ2-3; D is possibly TRBD2 (5 bases). The CDR3 runs to 14 residues. Germline CDR1 is LGHDT and CDR2 is YNNKEL (reference sequence). With 4 bases removed from V and 4 bases from J, the gap between germline ends came to 12 bases. The CDR3 DNA reads as TGTGCCAGCAGCCCCCCCGGGGTCCCAGATACGCAGTATTTT. Protein sequence: CASSPPGVPDTQYF.

The sample holds many counts of this clone. This chain links TRBV19 with TRBJ1-5; D gene uncertain. CDR1 and CDR2 (germline): LNHDA, SQIVND (reference sequence). The CDR3 is 13 amino acids. V was clipped by 6 bases and J by 5 bases, with 11 bases between them. The CDR3 loop is CASSSTSDQPQHF. The CDR3 DNA sequence: TGTGCCAGTAGCTCAACGTCGGATCAGCCCCAGCATTTT.

V usage is TRBV12-3 or TRBV12-4 and J usage is TRBJ1-1; D not certain. CDR3 size: 12 residues. V lost 7 bases to trimming and J lost 4 bases, with 10 bases between them. CDR3 in amino acids: CASNTSPTEAFF. In nucleotides, the CDR3 is TGTGCCAGCAACACCTCCCCCACTGAAGCTTTCTTT.

This clone was observed at least ten times. The chain employs TRBV27 and TRBJ2-5; no clear D. The germline V gene has CDR1 MNHEY and CDR2 SMNVEV (reference sequence). V lost 5 bases and J lost 5, with 12 bases in between. The CDR3 has 13 amino acids. The CDR3 here is CASSPNSLETQYF. In DNA form, the CDR3 reads TGTGCCAGCAGTCCCAACTCCCTGGAGACCCAGTACTTC.

This clone has more than one count but fewer than ten. The rearrangement links TRBV2 to TRBJ1-5, with 8 bases identical to TRBD1. The CDR3 extends over 13 amino acids. Germline loops: CDR1 SNHLY, CDR2 FYNNEI. The V gene end was trimmed by 7 bases and the J gene end by 7 bases; junction bases not matched to a gene: 6. The CDR3 region has the DNA TGTGCCAGCACAGGGGGCGCGGGGCAGCCCCAGCATTTT. Amino acid sequence: CASTGGAGQPQHF.